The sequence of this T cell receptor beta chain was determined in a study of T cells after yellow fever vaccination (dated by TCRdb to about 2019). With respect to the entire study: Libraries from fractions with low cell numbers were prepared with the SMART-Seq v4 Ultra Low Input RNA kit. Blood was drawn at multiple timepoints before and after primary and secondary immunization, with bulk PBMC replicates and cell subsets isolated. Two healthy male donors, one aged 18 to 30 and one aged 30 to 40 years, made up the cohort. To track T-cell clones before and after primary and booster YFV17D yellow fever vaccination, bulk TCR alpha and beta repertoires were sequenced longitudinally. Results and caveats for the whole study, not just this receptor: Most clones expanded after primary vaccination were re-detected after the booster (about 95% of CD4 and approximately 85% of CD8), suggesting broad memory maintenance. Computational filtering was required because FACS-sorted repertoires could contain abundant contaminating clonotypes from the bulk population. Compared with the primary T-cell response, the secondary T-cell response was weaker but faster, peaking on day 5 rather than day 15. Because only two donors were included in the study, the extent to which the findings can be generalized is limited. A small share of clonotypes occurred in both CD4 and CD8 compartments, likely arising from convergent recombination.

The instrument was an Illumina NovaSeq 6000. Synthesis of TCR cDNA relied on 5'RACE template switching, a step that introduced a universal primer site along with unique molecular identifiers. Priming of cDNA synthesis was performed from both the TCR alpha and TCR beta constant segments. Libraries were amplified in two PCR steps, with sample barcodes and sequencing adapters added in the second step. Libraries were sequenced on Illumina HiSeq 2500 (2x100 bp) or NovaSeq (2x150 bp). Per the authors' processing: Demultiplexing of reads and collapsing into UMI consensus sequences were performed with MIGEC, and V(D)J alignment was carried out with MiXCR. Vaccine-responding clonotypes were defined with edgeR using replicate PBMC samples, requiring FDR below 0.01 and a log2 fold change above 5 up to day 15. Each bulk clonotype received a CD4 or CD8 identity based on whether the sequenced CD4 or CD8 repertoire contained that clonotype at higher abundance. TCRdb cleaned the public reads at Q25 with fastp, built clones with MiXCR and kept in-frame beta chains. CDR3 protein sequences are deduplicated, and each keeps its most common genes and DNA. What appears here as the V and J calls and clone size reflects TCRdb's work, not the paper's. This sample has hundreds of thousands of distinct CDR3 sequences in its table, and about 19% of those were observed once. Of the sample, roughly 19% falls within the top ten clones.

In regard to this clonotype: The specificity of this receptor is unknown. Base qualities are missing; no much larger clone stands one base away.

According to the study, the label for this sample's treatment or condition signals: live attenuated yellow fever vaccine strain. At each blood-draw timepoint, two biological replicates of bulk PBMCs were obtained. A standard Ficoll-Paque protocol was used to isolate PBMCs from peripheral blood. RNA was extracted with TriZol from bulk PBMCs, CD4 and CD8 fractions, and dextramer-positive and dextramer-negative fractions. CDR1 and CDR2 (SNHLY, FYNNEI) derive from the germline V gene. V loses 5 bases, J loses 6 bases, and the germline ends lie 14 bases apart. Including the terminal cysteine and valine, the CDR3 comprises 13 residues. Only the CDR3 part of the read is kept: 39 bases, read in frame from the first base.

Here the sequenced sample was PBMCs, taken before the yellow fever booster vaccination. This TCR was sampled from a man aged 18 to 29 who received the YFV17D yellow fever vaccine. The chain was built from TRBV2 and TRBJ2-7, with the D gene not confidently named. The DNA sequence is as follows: TGTGCCAGCAGTAGAGACCCATCGGGCGAGCAGTACGTC. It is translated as CASSRDPSGEQYV.